This TCR beta chain derives from a study of regulatory T cells in long-lasting Graves disease. Stated time point: newly diagnosed GD, antithyroid drugs for less than 3 months. PBMCs provided the RNA from which the TCR library was made. This clonotype came up a few times. CDR3-region Arm-PCR and iRepertoire HTBI primers produced the TCR beta libraries. MiXCR, run by TCRdb on the multiplex PCR reads, gives a single entry per CDR3 protein. Of about 420,000 distinct CDR3 sequences listed, approximately 16% were seen once; the top ten hold about 25%. The CDR3 is 16 amino acids. V shed 1 base and J shed 0 bases, with 13 bases lying between them. Germline V gene lookup returns CDR1 LGHDT and CDR2 YNNKEL (reference sequence). The sample was also reused in another study, on T cells in Graves' hyperthyroidism and ophthalmopathy. As that study records: During a first-round RT-PCR of the TCR CDR3, the HTBI primer set was used.

The V call is TRBV3-1, the J call TRBJ2-7; D may be TRBD1 (6 bases). The sample in question was peripheral blood mononuclear cells (PBMCs), obtained at new diagnosis, from a patient treated with antithyroid drugs. This TCR was sampled from a woman younger than 35 with Graves disease. For the CDR3, the DNA is TGTGCCAGCAGCCAAGGGGGCAGGGGTGGCTCCTACGAGCAGTACTTC. Translated: CASSQGGRGGSYEQYF.